This entry lists 16 T cell receptor beta chains sequenced from one sample in a study of CD8+CD57+ T cells in acquired aplastic anemia. The TCR beta profiling, which covered VDJ combination and CDR3 sequence, was carried out using genomic DNA as the template. From the reads, TCRdb called clonotypes with MiXCR, one entry per CDR3 protein. The sample carries approximately 250,000 distinct CDR3 sequences, 82% recorded once. Patients who underwent sequencing had shown CD8+CD57+ cell expansion by flow cytometry. The specimen sequenced was sorted CD4+, CD8+, or CD8+CD57+ T cells (not recorded which) from PBMCs. The receptors were sampled from a human donor with aplastic anemia.

CDR3 nucleotides: TGTGCCAGCAGAATAGCGCACGGGAGTTACAATGAGCAGTTCTTC. Its protein product is CASRIAHGSYNEQFF. The genes are TRBV5-6 and TRBJ2-1, with D possibly TRBD2 on 6 matching bases. Germline lookup yields CDR1 SGHDT and CDR2 YYEEEE. The CDR3 is 15 residues long. V lost 5 bases and J lost 4, with 16 bases in between.

As to this clonotype: The junction does not match germline at one end; this may be a read error. The chain uses TRBV5-1 and TRBJ2-5; D is unclear. CDR1 SGHRS and CDR2 YFSETQ come from the germline V gene. This CDR3 region has 14 residues. CDR3 residues: CATSLGSDDETQYF. The DNA for the CDR3 is TGTGCCACCAGCTTAGGCTCTGACGATGAGACCCAGTACTTC.

Comments on this clonotype: The conserved final phenylalanine or tryptophan is absent from the CDR3, which likely points to a read error. The DNA is left out, because the CDR3 cannot be placed on it with certainty; the CDR3 is given as TCRdb lists it. The chain has TRBV7-9 and TRBJ2-3; TRBD2, the table's D call, was not compared with the DNA. Germline V gives CDR1 SEHNR, CDR2 FQNEAQ (reference sequence). Including both end residues, the CDR3 is 13 amino acids long. CDR3: CASSFEGSGGHDE.

Points on this clonotype: The junction differs from germline at one of its ends, possibly a read error. This chain links TRBV25-1 with TRBJ1-6, with D maybe TRBD1 (5 bases). The CDR3 length is 13 residues. Looked up from germline, CDR1 is MGHDK and CDR2 is SYGVNS. CDR3 bases: TGTGCCAGCAGCAGGGCCCCAACTTCACCCCCCCACTTT. It encodes CASSRAPTSPPHF.

With regard to this clonotype: Without the conserved terminal phenylalanine or tryptophan, this CDR3 likely stems from a read error. The DNA is left out, because the CDR3 cannot be placed on it with certainty; the CDR3 is given as TCRdb lists it. The chain links TRBV19 to TRBJ2-1; the table's D call of TRBD1 was not tested on the DNA. The CDR3 numbers 15 amino acids, ends counted. Germline CDR1 is LNHDA and CDR2 is SQIVND (reference sequence). This chain's CDR3 is CASRRQGRPGNTYGS.

The rearrangement uses TRBV7-3 and TRBJ1-2; TRBD1 is a possible D gene (6 bases). The CDR3 consists of 15 residues. V was trimmed by 5 bases and J by 0 bases, leaving 13 bases between them. The germline V gene encodes CDR1 SGHTA and CDR2 FQGTGA. The CDR3 sequence: CASSIGGEANYGYTF. The CDR3 DNA reads TGTGCCAGCAGCATAGGGGGGGAAGCTAACTATGGCTACACCTTC.

Only one count was recorded for this clonotype. The rearrangement uses TRBV7-8 and TRBJ2-3, with D possibly TRBD2 on 6 matching bases. V lost 0 bases and J lost 14, with 15 bases in between. The CDR3 consists of 13 residues. Germline loops: CDR1 SGHVS, CDR2 FQNEAQ. The CDR3 here is CASSLAGGDKTYF. The CDR3 bases are TGTGCCAGCAGCTTAGCGGGAGGAGATAAGACGTATTTT.

The chain recombines TRBV5-4 with TRBJ2-7, with 7 bases identical to TRBD2. Germline CDR1 and CDR2: SGHNT and YYREEE (reference sequence). The CDR3 length is 14 residues. Trimming took 2 bases from V and 4 from J; bases not matched to a gene: 6. The CDR3 DNA sequence: TGTGCCAGCAGCTTCTCTAGCGGTGGATACGAGCAGTACTTC. Translated: CASSFSSGGYEQYF.

A few counts support this clonotype. As the CDR3 is not closed by the conserved phenylalanine or tryptophan, this likely results from a read error. Because the CDR3's place on the DNA is in doubt, the DNA is left out and the CDR3 is given as listed by TCRdb. This chain joins TRBV2 and TRBJ2-1; the D segment call TRBD1 is taken from the table without a DNA check. Germline V gene lookup returns CDR1 SNHLY and CDR2 FYNNEI. The CDR3 is 15 residues long, counting both termini. The CDR3 is CASGDGGTDTKYFCP.

The V call is TRBV5-8, the J call TRBJ2-7; D remains unclear. Trimming took off 4 bases at V and 6 bases at J, with 14 bases between the two ends. The CDR3 is 13 amino acids. CDR1 and CDR2 (germline): SGHTS, YDEGEE. CDR3 amino acids: CASSLGDLREQYF. The CDR3 coding sequence is TGTGCCAGCAGCCTGGGTGACTTACGCGAGCAGTACTTC.

The chain links TRBV7-2 to TRBJ2-6; 7 positions match TRBD2. Germline V gene lookup returns CDR1 SGHTA and CDR2 FQGNSA. The CDR3 is 17 amino acids. Trimming cost V 7 bases and J 9 bases; bases outside gene matches: 18. Written as DNA, the CDR3 is TGTGCCAGCACCTTGGCGGGGGTCGCCGACTATGGCAACGTCCTGACTTTC. It translates to CASTLAGVADYGNVLTF.

For this clonotype: This is likely a read error, given that the CDR3 carries no conserved phenylalanine or tryptophan at its end. It is unclear where the CDR3 begins or ends on the DNA, so no DNA is shown, and the CDR3 is as TCRdb lists it. The V and J genes are TRBV7-9 and TRBJ2-3; TRBD1, the table's D call, lacks a check against the DNA. 13 amino acids form the CDR3, both terminal residues included. CDR1 and CDR2 from the germline V gene are SEHNR and FQNEAQ (reference sequence). The CDR3 spells CASGPGGTHTQYT.

This sequence joins TRBV15 and TRBJ1-1; possibly TRBD1 for D (6 bases). Looked up from germline, CDR1 is LNHNV and CDR2 is YYDKDF (reference sequence). V lost 3 bases, J lost 3 bases, and 14 bases lay in between. The CDR3 runs to 15 residues. The CDR3 bases are TGTGCCACCAGCAGGGTGGGGGGGGCGGACACTGAAGCTTTCTTT. Translating gives CATSRVGGADTEAFF.

Concerning this clonotype itself: The missing conserved phenylalanine or tryptophan at the end of this CDR3 makes a read error likely. The genes are TRBV2 and TRBJ2-6; D may correspond to TRBD1 or TRBD2 (5 bases each). V was cut by 5 bases and J by 12 bases, with 23 bases left in between. The CDR3 is 16 residues long. CDR1 is SNHLY, CDR2 FYNNEI, per germline. In nucleotides, the CDR3 is TGTGCCAGCAGTTTTGGGGGTAGCCACGGGCAGATCGTCCTGACTTGC. Amino acids: CASSFGGSHGQIVLTC.

This clonotype has only one observation. The chain carries TRBV5-6 and TRBJ2-1; a weak D match, TRBD2 (6 bases). The CDR3 has 16 amino acids. Trimming pared 0 bases from V and 0 bases from J, leaving 10 bases between. Germline-derived CDR1 and CDR2 are SGHDT and YYEEEE. CDR3 amino acids: CASSLGGRFSYNEQFF. The DNA for the CDR3 is TGTGCCAGCAGCTTGGGTGGGAGGTTCTCCTACAATGAGCAGTTCTTC.

The chain uses TRBV20-1 and TRBJ1-1; tentatively, D is TRBD1 (5 bases). The V gene lost 3 bases and the J gene lost 3 bases, with 17 bases spanning the gap. The CDR3 is made up of 15 amino acids. Germline values: CDR1 DFQATT, CDR2 SNEGSKA (reference sequence). This chain's CDR3 is CSARSGGANHTEAFF. The CDR3 nucleotides read TGCAGTGCTAGGAGTGGAGGGGCTAACCACACTGAAGCTTTCTTT.